These 10 T cell receptor beta chains came from one sample sequenced in a study of blood T cells in healthy people across ages. A second 7 to 11 cycle PCR used barcoded and J-beta primers. TCRdb passed the 5' RACE reads through MiXCR, listing each CDR3 protein once. The table records 1.5 million to 2 million distinct CDR3 sequences, about 32% of them present only once. What was sequenced was blood. These receptors were obtained from a woman aged 25 to 39 in good health.

This chain joins TRBV27 and TRBJ2-4; D may be TRBD1 (6 bases). Trimming removed 3 bases from V and 0 bases from J, with 12 bases in between. Germline V gives CDR1 MNHEY, CDR2 SMNVEV (reference sequence). The CDR3 totals 16 residues. The CDR3 DNA reads TGTGCCAGCAGTTTTGCCCAGGGGCTAGCCAAAAACATTCAGTACTTC. This encodes CASSFAQGLAKNIQYF.

At least ten counts were recorded for this clonotype. V gene TRBV7-8 combines with J gene TRBJ2-7; D is unresolved. V was trimmed by 1 base and J by 2 bases, leaving 9 bases between them. CDR1 is SGHVS and CDR2 is FQNEAQ in the germline V gene. CDR3 length: 14 amino acids. CDR3 DNA: TGTGCCAGCAGCTTAGTCCCGGAGACCTACGAGCAGTACTTC. It translates to CASSLVPETYEQYF.

The table lists this clonotype with many counts. The rearrangement joins TRBV4-2 to TRBJ1-2, with 9 bases that match TRBD1. The CDR3 runs to 14 residues. Trimming took 4 bases from V and 4 from J; bases not matched to a gene: 4. Germline V gives CDR1 LGHNA, CDR2 YNFKEQ. The CDR3 protein is CASSPDRGSYGYTF. As DNA, the CDR3 is TGTGCCAGCAGCCCGGACAGGGGCTCCTATGGCTACACCTTC.

In this sample, this clonotype turned up a few times. The gene calls are TRBV12-3 or TRBV12-4 and TRBJ1-2; D remains ambiguous. The ends were cut back, 5 bases at V and 8 bases at J, with 12 bases in the middle. CDR3 length: 12 amino acids. CDR3 protein: CASSPGSTGYTF. CDR3 sequence (DNA): TGTGCCAGCAGTCCCGGGTCCACCGGCTACACCTTC.

The chain links TRBV7-9 to TRBJ2-3, with TRBD2 matching over 8 bases. The junction had 6 bases not matched to a gene; V was cut back by 1 base and J by 6 bases. Germline values: CDR1 SEHNR, CDR2 FQNEAQ (reference sequence). The CDR3 extends over 15 amino acids. In DNA, the CDR3 is TGTGCCAGCAGCTTAGATGCGGGGGGATCGGATACGCAGTATTTT. It specifies CASSLDAGGSDTQYF.

This clonotype was recorded a few times. The chain employs TRBV9 and TRBJ2-5, with TRBD1 matching 7 bases. Trimming removed 3 bases from V and 0 bases from J; junction bases left unmatched: 5. Germline CDR1 is SGDLS and CDR2 is YYNGEE. The CDR3 loop spans 15 amino acids. In DNA form, the CDR3 reads TGTGCCAGCAGCGCAGAGGGACAGTACCAAGAGACCCAGTACTTC. Protein: CASSAEGQYQETQYF.

The chain carries TRBV29-1 and TRBJ2-7; 7 positions match TRBD1. Per the germline V gene, CDR1 is SQVTM and CDR2 is ANQGSEA. With 4 bases clipped from V and 4 bases from J, the junction kept 7 bases outside the gene matches. CDR3 length: 13 amino acids. The CDR3 is CSVGQGHEYEQYF. The DNA of the CDR3 is TGCAGCGTTGGACAGGGTCATGAGTACGAGCAGTACTTC.

The chain combines TRBV5-5 with TRBJ2-7; 10 nucleotides match TRBD1. V was clipped by 4 bases and J by 4 bases; unmatched bases: 11. Germline V lookup: CDR1 SGHKS, CDR2 YYEKEE (reference sequence). The CDR3 totals 16 residues. CDR3: CASSLTDRGVRYEQYF. The CDR3 region has the DNA TGTGCCAGCAGCCTGACGGACAGGGGGGTTCGGTACGAGCAGTACTTC.

V is TRBV9 and J is TRBJ2-7, with 10 nucleotides matching TRBD2. This CDR3 contains 16 residues. CDR1 and CDR2 from the germline V gene are SGDLS and YYNGEE. The junction had 8 bases not matched to a gene; V was cut back by 4 bases and J by 1 base. CDR3 loop: CASSPRASGGSYEQYF. CDR3 nucleotides: TGTGCCAGCAGCCCACGCGCTAGCGGGGGTTCCTACGAGCAGTACTTC.

As regards this clonotype: The junction does not match germline at one end; this may be a read error. The chain has TRBV20-1 and TRBJ1-1; 12 positions agree with TRBD1. CDR1 is DFQATT and CDR2 is SNEGSKA in the germline V gene (reference sequence). The CDR3 has 14 residues. CDR3 residues: CSTREGQGAPRAFF. DNA for the CDR3: TGCAGTACTAGAGAGGGACAGGGGGCGCCTCGGGCTTTCTTT.